Shown below are 17 T cell receptor beta chains from a single sample sequenced in a study of blood T cells in healthy people across ages. Using a J-beta primer mix together with a sample-barcoded 5' primer, a second PCR was run for about 6 to 12 cycles. TCRdb fed the 5' RACE reads into MiXCR, producing one record per CDR3 protein. The table includes 800,000 or so distinct CDR3 sequences, 20% to 30% detected once. This same sample was also taken into another study, of T cells of mothers and their children.

The sample was blood. The receptor source for this set is a boy aged 10-17 years in good health.

This clonotype turned up a few times. The genes are TRBV5-1 and TRBJ1-6; a weak D match, TRBD1 (6 bases). The CDR3 spans 14 residues. The germline CDR1 and CDR2 sequences are SGHRS and YFSETQ. Trimming stripped 1 base from V and 7 bases from J, with 9 bases between. The CDR3 sequence: CASSLTGWNSPLHF. In nucleotides, the CDR3 is TGCGCCAGCAGCTTGACAGGGTGGAATTCACCCCTCCACTTT.

The chain is built from TRBV29-1 and TRBJ1-4, with no clear D. The germline CDR1 and CDR2 sequences are SQVTM and ANQGSEA. There are 12 residues in the CDR3. Trimming stripped 4 bases from V and 8 bases from J, with 11 bases between. CDR3 residues: CSVGGRGEKLFF. The CDR3 region has the DNA TGCAGCGTTGGGGGTAGAGGGGAAAAACTGTTTTTT.

This clonotype was counted at least ten times. The gene calls are TRBV11-2 and TRBJ2-7; no firm D call. This CDR3 is 13 amino acids long. Germline V gene lookup returns CDR1 SGHAT and CDR2 FQNNGV. Trimming took off 5 bases at V and 2 bases at J, with 10 bases between the two ends. The CDR3, as DNA: TGTGCCAGCAGCCTAGTAGCTCCCTACGAGCAGTACTTC. This codes for CASSLVAPYEQYF. Using reference TRBV11-2 and TRBJ2-7 for the parts outside the CDR3, the full variable domain is EAGVAQSPRYKIIEKRQSVAFWCNPISGHATLYWYQQILGQGPKLLIQFQNNGVVDDSQLPKDRFSAERLKGVDSTLKIQPAKLEDSAVYLCASSLVAPYEQYFGPGTRLTVT.

Comments on this clonotype: The junction shows a germline mismatch at one end, possibly a read error. The chain couples TRBV4-3 to TRBJ1-3; no reliable D call. This CDR3 is 15 amino acids long. Germline V CDR1 and CDR2: LGHNA, YSLEER. The CDR3: CAGSQDPGSGNTIYF. CDR3 DNA sequence: TGCGCCGGCAGCCAAGATCCGGGTTCGGGAAACACCATATATTTT.

This clonotype was detected a few times. The rearrangement uses TRBV20-1 and TRBJ1-4; D perhaps matches TRBD1 (5 bases). Germline-derived CDR1 and CDR2 are DFQATT and SNEGSKA (reference sequence). The ends were cut back, 6 bases at V and 6 bases at J, with 14 bases in the middle. There are 13 residues in the CDR3. The CDR3 DNA follows: TGCAGTGCAACCAGGGCGCTTGATGAAAAACTGTTTTTT. Encoded protein: CSATRALDEKLFF.

The chain uses TRBV12-3 or TRBV12-4 and TRBJ1-5, with 9 bases aligning to TRBD1. The length of the CDR3 is 17 residues. The junction had 14 bases not matched to a gene; V was cut back by 4 bases and J by 7 bases. The CDR3: CASSSSGPQGAEQPQHF. The CDR3 nucleotides are TGTGCCAGCAGTTCTTCAGGGCCACAGGGGGCGGAACAGCCCCAGCATTTT.

The sample holds a few counts of this clonotype. This chain links TRBV9 with TRBJ2-5; 9 positions agree with TRBD1. In germline, CDR1 is SGDLS, CDR2 YYNGEE. CDR3 length: 14 amino acids. V trimming: 2 bases; J trimming: 5 bases; junction bases outside the gene matches: 4. CDR3 nucleotide sequence: TGTGCCAGCAGCGTGACAGGGGGGCTCGAGACCCAGTACTTC. As protein: CASSVTGGLETQYF.

The chain recombines TRBV5-5 with TRBJ1-3; D ambiguous. The CDR3 covers 14 residues. Trimming pared 4 bases from V and 1 base from J, leaving 9 bases between. Germline V gene sequence: CDR1 SGHKS, CDR2 YYEKEE (reference sequence). For the CDR3, the DNA is TGTGCCAGCAGCCCGTCCCTATCTGGAAACACCATATATTTT. Protein sequence: CASSPSLSGNTIYF.

V usage is TRBV6-2 or TRBV6-3 and J usage is TRBJ1-5; weak D call: TRBD1 (6 bases). The V gene's germline CDR1 is MNHEY and CDR2 SVGEGT. The CDR3 runs 14 residues. V was shortened by 10 bases and J by 4 bases, with 17 bases between the two germline ends. CDR3 amino acids: CATGGGAFNQPQHF. CDR3 nucleotide sequence: TGTGCCACGGGGGGCGGGGCCTTTAATCAGCCCCAGCATTTT.

This clonotype has only a few counts. The DNA for the CDR3 is TGTGCCAGCGGACCCTCGAACACCGGGGAGCTGTTTTTT. It is translated as CASGPSNTGELFF. V is TRBV28 and J is TRBJ2-2, with D hard to call. The V gene lost 8 bases and the J gene lost 0 bases, with 7 bases spanning the gap. In germline, CDR1 is MDHEN, CDR2 SYDVKM. There are 13 residues in the CDR3.

A few counts support this clonotype. The chain is built from TRBV28 and TRBJ2-3; possible D gene TRBD1, 6 bases. The V gene lost 4 bases and the J gene lost 6 bases, with 20 bases spanning the gap. This CDR3 has 16 amino acids. Germline-derived CDR1 and CDR2 are MDHEN and SYDVKM. CDR3 sequence (DNA): TGTGCCAGCAGTTCCCCTACAGGGAGTAGATTGGATACGCAGTATTTT. As protein: CASSSPTGSRLDTQYF. The full variable domain, rest sourced from reference TRBV28 and TRBJ2-3, is DVKVTQSSRYLVKRTGEKVFLECVQDMDHENMFWYRQDPGLGLRLIYFSYDVKMKEKGDIPEGYSVSREKKERFSLILESASTNQTSMYLCASSSPTGSRLDTQYFGPGTRLTVL.

The sample holds many counts of this clonotype. This sequence joins TRBV25-1 and TRBJ2-4; D is ambiguous. The germline V gene has CDR1 MGHDK and CDR2 SYGVNS. The V and J ends lost 3 bases and 0 bases respectively, with 9 bases between them. The length of the CDR3 is 15 residues. Here the CDR3 DNA reads TGTGCCAGCAGTGATTCCCCGCCAGCCAAAAACATTCAGTACTTC. Its protein is CASSDSPPAKNIQYF.

V and J are TRBV2 and TRBJ2-7; 7 bases map to TRBD2. Unmatched junction bases numbered 4, after V lost 6 bases and J lost 2 bases. CDR3 length: 13 residues. Germline CDR1 and CDR2: SNHLY and FYNNEI. CDR3 nucleotide sequence: TGTGCCAGCAGGCCCGGACTAGCCTACGAGCAGTACTTC. This translates into CASRPGLAYEQYF.

The chain links TRBV28 to TRBJ1-4; weak D call: TRBD1 (6 bases). The ends were cut back, 9 bases at V and 8 bases at J, with 19 bases in the middle. Looked up from germline, CDR1 is MDHEN and CDR2 is SYDVKM. This CDR3 is 14 amino acids long. The CDR3: CARRQAAQTEKLFF. The CDR3 nucleotides read TGTGCCAGACGACAGGCCGCACAGACGGAAAAACTGTTTTTT.

The genes are TRBV20-1 and TRBJ1-4; tentatively, D is TRBD1 (6 bases). Germline assignment: CDR1 DFQATT and CDR2 SNEGSKA (reference sequence). The CDR3 has 11 amino acids. The V end was cut by 5 bases, the J end by 13 bases, with 14 bases between. The CDR3 coding sequence is TGCAGTGCTGGGGGCGGGGGAGCACTGTTTTTT. Protein: CSAGGGGALFF.

This clonotype was seen only a few times. The rearrangement joins TRBV20-1 to TRBJ2-5, with TRBD2 as a possible D gene (6 bases). CDR1 and CDR2 (germline): DFQATT, SNEGSKA (reference sequence). CDR3 length: 15 amino acids. V lost 4 bases and J lost 0, with 15 bases in between. The CDR3 is CSAKYGRRYQETQYF. CDR3 sequence (DNA): TGCAGTGCTAAGTACGGGAGACGGTACCAAGAGACCCAGTACTTC.

Only a few counts were recorded for this clonotype. This rearrangement joins TRBV12-3 or TRBV12-4 to TRBJ2-2; no reliable D call. The CDR3 extends over 13 amino acids. The germline V and J ends were trimmed by 3 bases and 7 bases, with 9 bases remaining between them. CDR3 sequence: CASSFSASGELFF. The CDR3 DNA is TGTGCCAGCAGTTTTTCGGCTAGCGGGGAGCTGTTTTTT.